The 19 T cell receptor beta chains below were found in one sample sequenced in a study of blood T cell repertoires in COVID-19. Sequencing used immunoSEQ multiplex PCR; TCRdb keeps in-frame clones, though not all of them. Of about 370,000 clones listed, around 87% were seen once; the top ten hold around 9.3%. Sequencing was carried out using peripheral blood. The receptors were gathered from a woman aged 25 to 39 with COVID-19, enrolled during active disease.

The CDR3 loop reads CASRKTVNTEAFF. The CDR3 region has the DNA TGTGCCAGCAGAAAGACAGTGAACACTGAAGCTTTCTTT. The genes are TRBV6-5 and TRBJ1-1; a weak D match, TRBD1 (5 bases). The length of the CDR3 is 13 residues. Trimming cost V 6 bases and J 0 bases, with 8 bases left between them. Germline values: CDR1 MNHEY, CDR2 SVGAGI.

The chain is built from TRBV4-2 and TRBJ1-1; TRBD1 matches at 7 bases. Looked up from germline, CDR1 is LGHNA and CDR2 is YNFKEQ. The CDR3 totals 16 residues. V lost 1 base and J lost 0; bases outside the gene matches: 5. Here the CDR3 DNA reads TGTGCCAGCAGCCAAGGCCCAGGGGGTATGAACACTGAAGCTTTCTTT. Encoded protein: CASSQGPGGMNTEAFF.

The J gene is TRBJ2-3, the V gene TRBV30, with a weak D call TRBD2 (5 bases). Germline V gene data show CDR1 as GTSNPN and CDR2 as SVGIG (reference sequence). The V end lost 0 bases, the J end lost 2 bases, and 12 bases lay between the germline ends. The CDR3 contains 15 residues. As DNA, the CDR3 is TGTGCCTGGAGTGTGGGAGCGCTTCTCACAGATACGCAGTATTTT. Its translation: CAWSVGALLTDTQYF.

The chain has TRBV5-1 and TRBJ2-5; 8 bases are a match to TRBD1. Germline V gene data show CDR1 as SGHRS and CDR2 as YFSETQ. The junction had 5 bases not matched to a gene; V was cut back by 2 bases and J by 5 bases. This CDR3 has 14 amino acids. The DNA of the CDR3 is TGCGCCAGCAGCTTCGACAGGGGTTGGGAGACCCAGTACTTC. Protein product: CASSFDRGWETQYF.

The rearrangement links TRBV28 to TRBJ2-2; D is unclear. V shed 1 base and J shed 1 base, with 13 bases lying between them. Germline CDR1 reads MDHEN; CDR2 reads SYDVKM. The CDR3 extends over 17 amino acids. The CDR3 DNA follows: TGTGCCAGCAGTTTATTTGTTTCAGGAAAGAACACCGGGGAGCTGTTTTTT. Protein: CASSLFVSGKNTGELFF.

The chain recombines TRBV5-1 with TRBJ1-4; D is undetermined. CDR3 length equals 14 residues. The germline CDR1 and CDR2 sequences are SGHRS and YFSETQ. V lost 5 bases to trimming and J lost 0 bases, with 8 bases between them. CDR3 in amino acids: CASRDQATNEKLFF. Here the CDR3 DNA reads TGCGCCAGCAGGGATCAGGCAACTAATGAAAAACTGTTTTTT. Looking up the rest from reference TRBV5-1 and TRBJ1-4 gives the full variable domain: KAGVTQTPRYLIKTRGQQVTLSCSPISGHRSVSWYQQTPGQGLQFLFEYFSETQRNKGNFPGRFSGRQFSNSRSEMNVSTLELGDSALYLCASRDQATNEKLFFGSGTQLSVL.

This chain uses TRBV9 with TRBJ2-7, with a weak D call TRBD2 (5 bases). Germline lookup yields CDR1 SGDLS and CDR2 YYNGEE. This CDR3 is built from 14 residues. Trimming took 3 bases from V and 2 from J, leaving 12 bases between them. CDR3 sequence reads: CASSASFPPYEQYF. For the CDR3, the DNA is TGTGCCAGCAGCGCTAGCTTCCCCCCCTACGAGCAGTACTTC.

The chain uses TRBV11-2 and TRBJ2-5, with 7 bases matching TRBD1. The ends lost 4 bases at V and 1 base at J; junction bases unmatched: 6. Germline V gene sequence: CDR1 SGHAT, CDR2 FQNNGV. This CDR3 is built from 15 residues. The CDR3: CASSSYDRVQETQYF. In DNA form, the CDR3 reads TGTGCCAGCAGCTCGTACGACAGGGTCCAAGAGACCCAGTACTTC.

The chain combines TRBV7-9 with TRBJ1-5, with TRBD1 matching over 8 bases. Per the germline V gene, CDR1 is SEHNR and CDR2 is FQNEAQ (reference sequence). There are 15 residues in the CDR3. The trim removed 9 bases at V and 4 bases at J, leaving 11 bases unmatched. CDR3 in amino acids: CARQAAGGLNQPQHF. In nucleotides, the CDR3 is TGTGCCAGACAAGCGGCAGGGGGCCTAAATCAGCCCCAGCATTTT.

The CDR3 spells CATSDPIPDGSSYNEQFF. The CDR3 coding sequence is TGTGCCACCAGTGACCCTATCCCAGACGGGAGCTCCTACAATGAGCAGTTCTTC. This rearrangement joins TRBV24-1 to TRBJ2-1, with D tentatively TRBD2 (6 bases). V was clipped by 4 bases and J by 0 bases, with 18 bases between them. The CDR3 has 18 residues. CDR1 is KGHDR, CDR2 SFDVKD, per germline.

V and J are TRBV7-2 and TRBJ2-7; 10 bases line up with TRBD2. The germline gives CDR1 SGHTA, CDR2 FQGNSA. Trimming took 2 bases from V and 5 from J; bases not matched to a gene: 6. The length of the CDR3 is 15 residues. The CDR3 loop reads CASSLRPAGGNEQYF. The DNA of the CDR3 is TGTGCCAGCAGCTTAAGGCCAGCGGGAGGGAACGAGCAGTACTTC.

The chain couples TRBV9 to TRBJ2-1, with 8 bases lining up with TRBD1. Trimming took 4 bases from V and 7 from J; bases not matched to a gene: 10. The CDR3 totals 15 residues. CDR1 and CDR2 from the germline V gene are SGDLS and YYNGEE. The CDR3 nucleotides read TGTGCCAGCAGCCCTAAGACAGGGGCTCGGAATGAGCAGTTCTTC. It translates to CASSPKTGARNEQFF.

This chain uses TRBV6-1 with TRBJ2-7; 8 bases align to TRBD2. Trimming took 3 bases from V and 2 from J; bases not matched to a gene: 6. Germline CDR1 and CDR2: MNHNS and SASEGT. The CDR3 loop spans 15 amino acids. The CDR3 region is CASSDRVSGAYEQYF. CDR3 DNA sequence: TGTGCCAGCAGTGACCGGGTTAGCGGGGCCTACGAGCAGTACTTC.

This chain links TRBV7-9 with TRBJ1-4, with 7 nucleotides matching TRBD1. Germline V gene data show CDR1 as SEHNR and CDR2 as FQNEAQ (reference sequence). The CDR3 contains 16 residues. V was clipped by 5 bases and J by 5 bases; unmatched bases: 11. CDR3 DNA: TGTGCCAGCAGCCCACGCCGCACAGGGGTAAATGAAAAACTGTTTTTT. Translated, it gives CASSPRRTGVNEKLFF.

The CDR3 nucleotides are TGTGCCAGCAGCTACTACGACAGAGATACGCAGTATTTT. Its translation is CASSYYDRDTQYF. The chain is built from TRBV5-6 and TRBJ2-3; a weak D match, TRBD1 (5 bases). Germline assignment: CDR1 SGHDT and CDR2 YYEEEE. Trimming left V 3 bases short and J 5 bases short, with 10 bases between. CDR3 length: 13 residues.

The CDR3 region is CASSRGTGGHEQYF. DNA of the CDR3: TGCGCCAGCAGCCGAGGGACAGGGGGCCACGAGCAGTACTTC. This chain connects TRBV5-1 to TRBJ2-7; 12 nucleotides line up with TRBD1. V was pared by 4 bases and J by 5 bases, with 4 bases of the junction left unmatched. The CDR3 has 14 amino acids. The V gene's germline CDR1 is SGHRS and CDR2 YFSETQ.

The chain employs TRBV27 and TRBJ1-2, with 8 bases that match TRBD1. Per germline, CDR1 MNHEY and CDR2 SMNVEV (reference sequence). V gave up 6 bases and J gave up 3 bases; unmatched junction bases: 6. The CDR3 is 14 amino acids. The CDR3 spells CASRKQGDYYGYTF. CDR3 nucleotide sequence: TGTGCCAGCAGAAAACAGGGGGATTACTATGGCTACACCTTC.

V and J are TRBV9 and TRBJ1-1; D is undetermined. The V gene lost 0 bases and the J gene lost 1 base, with 4 bases spanning the gap. The CDR3 loop spans 13 amino acids. Germline V gene sequence: CDR1 SGDLS, CDR2 YYNGEE. The CDR3, as DNA: TGTGCCAGCAGCGTAGAGCCGAACACTGAAGCTTTCTTT. It specifies CASSVEPNTEAFF.

V usage is TRBV30 and J usage is TRBJ1-1, with D perhaps matching TRBD1 (5 bases). The CDR3 has 13 residues. Germline assignment: CDR1 GTSNPN and CDR2 SVGIG (reference sequence). Trimming removed 2 bases from V and 7 bases from J, with 14 bases in between. CDR3 in amino acids: CAWSLYRGYEAFF. The CDR3, as DNA: TGTGCCTGGAGTCTTTACCGGGGGTATGAAGCTTTCTTT.